The 27 T cell receptor beta chains below come from one sample, sequenced in a study of neoadjuvant nivolumab and ipilimumab in lung cancer (TCRdb year 2020). Receptor libraries were prepared by the immunoSEQ multiplex PCR assay. What TCRdb holds here is the immuneACCESS table cut down to in-frame rearrangements. Part of the clones is not present; checked against another copy, under half of the missing clones reflect an unresolved V gene, and the others are unexplained. Within this sample are tens of thousands of clones, with 82% of them counted one time only. Together, the top ten hold about 8.6% of the sample. According to the study, the label for this sample's time point signals: at surgical resection after neoadjuvant nivolumab +/- ipilimumab. Specimen: tumor tissue, collected after neoadjuvant nivolumab, alone or with ipilimumab, at or shortly before surgery. The receptors stem from an adult with non-small cell lung cancer.

The chain combines TRBV11-3 with TRBJ2-3; D is ambiguous. This CDR3 comprises 11 residues. V lost 0 bases, J lost 8 bases, and 3 bases lay in between. Germline V gives CDR1 SGHNT, CDR2 YENEEA. The CDR3 is CASSLDFTQYF. CDR3 in DNA: TGTGCCAGCAGCTTAGATTTTACGCAGTATTTT.

The chain joins TRBV27 to TRBJ1-5; a weak D match, TRBD1 (5 bases). The CDR3 totals 16 residues. V lost 3 bases, J lost 5 bases, and 17 bases lay in between. Looked up from germline, CDR1 is MNHEY and CDR2 is SMNVEV (reference sequence). The CDR3 DNA follows: TGTGCCAGCAGTTTTTACAGCGTTCGAGGGGATCAGCCCCAGCATTTT. Encoded protein: CASSFYSVRGDQPQHF.

This clone has a single count. V gene TRBV10-2 combines with J gene TRBJ2-2; no clear D. Per germline, CDR1 WSHSY and CDR2 SAAADI. CDR3 length: 14 residues. The germline V and J ends were trimmed by 6 bases and 0 bases, with 8 bases remaining between them. This CDR3 reads CASRHIANTGELFF. CDR3 coding DNA: TGCGCCAGCAGGCATATCGCGAACACCGGGGAGCTGTTTTTT.

J is TRBJ1-4 and V is TRBV19; TRBD1 is a possible D gene (5 bases). V lost 6 bases and J 1 base, leaving 12 bases between the germline ends. The CDR3 runs to 15 residues. Germline-derived CDR1 and CDR2 are LNHDA and SQIVND (reference sequence). CDR3 in amino acids: CASRGNRITNEKLFF. DNA of the CDR3: TGTGCCAGTAGGGGAAACAGGATAACTAATGAAAAACTGTTTTTT.

This chain links TRBV11-2 with TRBJ2-4; TRBD1 agrees at 7 bases. The germline V gene encodes CDR1 SGHAT and CDR2 FQNNGV. V lost 5 bases to trimming and J lost 6 bases; unmatched junction nucleotides: 10. The length of the CDR3 is 15 residues. The CDR3 DNA is TGTGCCAGCAGCCTGCCTTCGGACAGGCTAAACATTCAGTACTTC. It translates to CASSLPSDRLNIQYF.

This clone was recorded only once. The CDR3 reads CASSTLDSIDGEQFF. As DNA, the CDR3 is TGTGCCAGCAGCACTCTGGACTCCATTGATGGTGAGCAGTTCTTC. V is TRBV11-2 and J is TRBJ2-1, with D possibly matching TRBD2 (5 bases). V was trimmed by 5 bases and J by 9 bases, leaving 20 bases between them. Germline V CDR1 and CDR2: SGHAT, FQNNGV. The CDR3 is 15 residues long.

The chain uses TRBV11-2 and TRBJ2-7; D uncertain. CDR1 and CDR2 from the germline V gene are SGHAT and FQNNGV. This CDR3 contains 13 residues. With 2 bases removed from V and 5 bases from J, the gap between germline ends came to 10 bases. The CDR3 here is CASSLMTGHEQYF. In DNA form, the CDR3 reads TGTGCCAGCAGCTTAATGACGGGCCACGAGCAGTACTTC.

The chain couples TRBV4-2 to TRBJ1-2; D is perhaps TRBD1 (6 bases). Germline V gene lookup returns CDR1 LGHNA and CDR2 YNFKEQ. V lost 1 base, J lost 4 bases, and 13 bases lay in between. This CDR3 contains 15 residues. CDR3 region: CASSQVSEGGYGYTF. CDR3 DNA sequence: TGTGCCAGCAGCCAAGTCTCAGAAGGGGGCTATGGCTACACCTTC.

The J gene is TRBJ2-2, the V gene TRBV27; 8 bases are a match to TRBD1. V was pared by 7 bases and J by 4 bases, with 11 bases of the junction left unmatched. This CDR3 is built from 16 residues. Germline loops: CDR1 MNHEY, CDR2 SMNVEV (reference sequence). The CDR3 DNA sequence: TGTGCCAGCACCACCCGACAGGGGACAAGCACCGGGGAGCTGTTTTTT. It encodes CASTTRQGTSTGELFF.

The chain has TRBV30 and TRBJ1-5; D not certain. CDR1 GTSNPN and CDR2 SVGIG come from the germline V gene (reference sequence). The V and J ends lost 0 bases and 4 bases respectively, with 7 bases between them. The CDR3 sequence is 13 residues long. CDR3 nucleotides: TGTGCCTGGAGTGTACTGGATAATCAGCCCCAGCATTTT. Its protein is CAWSVLDNQPQHF.

The J gene is TRBJ2-1, the V gene TRBV7-9; no clear D. The V end was cut by 1 base, the J end by 4 bases, with 14 bases between. The CDR3 totals 16 residues. CDR1 is SEHNR, CDR2 FQNEAQ, per germline (reference sequence). In DNA, the CDR3 is TGTGCCAGCAGCTTAGGGTTTGGGTCACTTTACAATGAGCAGTTCTTC. Translated: CASSLGFGSLYNEQFF.

V and J are TRBV5-1 and TRBJ2-5; perhaps TRBD2 as D (5 bases). Germline CDR1 is SGHRS and CDR2 is YFSETQ. The CDR3 spans 14 residues. Trimming shortened V by 6 bases and J by 4 bases, and 16 bases separated the two germline ends. Here the CDR3 DNA reads TGCGCCAGCAACTCGCGCGGGCCATTAGAGACCCAGTACTTC. Amino acids: CASNSRGPLETQYF.

This clone was picked up one time. The chain has TRBV11-3 and TRBJ1-1; 7 bases map to TRBD1. CDR1 is SGHNT, CDR2 YENEEA, per germline. The CDR3 sequence is 12 residues long. V shed 1 base and J 10 bases; nucleotides not matched to a gene: 3. The CDR3 bases are TGTGCCAGCAGCTTAGGAGCAGGGGGAGCTTTCTTT. Translation gives CASSLGAGGAFF. The full variable domain, its missing parts supplied by reference TRBV11-3 and TRBJ1-1, is EAGVVQSPRYKIIEKKQPVAFWCNPISGHNTLYWYLQNLGQGPELLIRYENEEAVDDSQLPKDRFSAERLKGVDSTLKIQPAELGDSAVYLCASSLGAGGAFFGQGTRLTVV.

The genes are TRBV5-1 and TRBJ2-2; the D is unclear. The CDR3 is 13 amino acids. From germline, CDR1 is SGHRS and CDR2 YFSETQ. Trimming removed 0 bases at V and 4 bases at J, with 4 bases between. For the CDR3, the DNA is TGCGCCAGCAGCTTGGAAGGCACCGGGGAGCTGTTTTTT. Residues: CASSLEGTGELFF.

The V gene is TRBV19, the J gene TRBJ1-1; 9 nucleotides match TRBD1. There are 19 residues in the CDR3. The V segment lost 6 bases and the J segment 0 bases; nucleotides outside the gene matches: 17. Germline V gene sequence: CDR1 LNHDA, CDR2 SQIVND (reference sequence). The DNA of the CDR3 is TGTGCCAGTAGCCTATATGCACAGGGACAGGGTAACGTGAACACTGAAGCTTTCTTT. This encodes CASSLYAQGQGNVNTEAFF. The entire variable domain, with the rest obtained from reference TRBV19 and TRBJ1-1, is as follows: DGGITQSPKYLFRKEGQNVTLSCEQNLNHDAMYWYRQDPGQGLRLIYYSQIVNDFQKGDIAEGYSVSREKKESFPLTVTSAQKNPTAFYLCASSLYAQGQGNVNTEAFFGQGTRLTVV.

The gene calls are TRBV30 and TRBJ1-1; D is perhaps TRBD1 (6 bases). V lost 3 bases, J lost 3 bases, and 11 bases lay in between. The CDR3 is made up of 13 amino acids. The germline gives CDR1 GTSNPN, CDR2 SVGIG (reference sequence). In DNA form, the CDR3 reads TGTGCCTGGAGCGCAAGGGGGGACACTGAAGCTTTCTTT. It encodes CAWSARGDTEAFF.

This rearrangement joins TRBV7-2 to TRBJ2-7, with 10 bases aligning to TRBD1. The CDR3 covers 16 residues. Germline V gene lookup returns CDR1 SGHTA and CDR2 FQGNSA. Trimming removed 1 base from V and 6 bases from J; junction bases left unmatched: 9. CDR3 sequence: CASSLGVGTGELEQYF. CDR3 DNA sequence: TGTGCCAGCAGCTTAGGGGTCGGGACAGGGGAACTCGAGCAGTACTTC.

The chain is built from TRBV4-2 and TRBJ2-3, with 9 bases fitting TRBD2. V lost 0 bases and J lost 4; bases outside the gene matches: 5. Germline values: CDR1 LGHNA, CDR2 YNFKEQ. The CDR3 runs to 16 residues. CDR3 bases: TGTGCCAGCAGCCAAGACGCGGGAGGGCCGTCAGATACGCAGTATTTT. Translating it yields CASSQDAGGPSDTQYF.

The rearrangement uses TRBV27 and TRBJ2-7, with TRBD1 matching 10 bases. The V gene end was trimmed by 2 bases and the J gene end by 4 bases; junction bases not matched to a gene: 2. Germline V CDR1 and CDR2: MNHEY, SMNVEV (reference sequence). This CDR3 is 14 amino acids long. CDR3 region: CASSLRQGAYEQYF. Written as DNA, the CDR3 is TGTGCCAGCAGTTTACGACAGGGGGCGTACGAGCAGTACTTC.

The chain uses TRBV7-2 and TRBJ2-3; D gene ambiguous. Germline values: CDR1 SGHTA, CDR2 FQGNSA. CDR3 length: 14 amino acids. The germline V and J ends were trimmed by 2 bases and 3 bases, with 9 bases remaining between them. CDR3 coding DNA: TGTGCCAGCAGCTTATCTCAGCGAACAGATACGCAGTATTTT. It yields the protein CASSLSQRTDTQYF.

The chain carries TRBV2 and TRBJ2-2; TRBD1 agrees at 9 bases. V lost 4 bases and J lost 5; bases outside the gene matches: 8. This CDR3 has 16 residues. The germline gives CDR1 SNHLY, CDR2 FYNNEI. Here the CDR3 reads CASSAGQGVSTGELFF. CDR3 coding DNA: TGTGCCAGCAGTGCGGGACAGGGAGTTTCTACCGGGGAGCTGTTTTTT.

The rearrangement joins TRBV5-1 to TRBJ1-1, with D possibly matching TRBD1 (5 bases). Per the germline V gene, CDR1 is SGHRS and CDR2 is YFSETQ. The CDR3 is 12 residues long. Trimming shortened V by 5 bases and J by 6 bases, and 11 bases separated the two germline ends. The CDR3 loop reads CASRKEGSEAFF. DNA for the CDR3: TGCGCCAGCAGAAAGGAGGGGTCTGAAGCTTTCTTT.

DNA for the CDR3: TGCGCCAGCAGCCCGGGTCCGGGATACTACAATGAGCAGTTCTTC. Translating gives CASSPGPGYYNEQFF. V gene TRBV5-1 combines with J gene TRBJ2-1; weak D call: TRBD2 (5 bases). The CDR3 has 15 amino acids. Germline V gives CDR1 SGHRS, CDR2 YFSETQ. With 4 bases removed from V and 3 bases from J, the gap between germline ends came to 14 bases. The full variable domain, its missing parts supplied by reference TRBV5-1 and TRBJ2-1, is KAGVTQTPRYLIKTRGQQVTLSCSPISGHRSVSWYQQTPGQGLQFLFEYFSETQRNKGNFPGRFSGRQFSNSRSEMNVSTLELGDSALYLCASSPGPGYYNEQFFGPGTRLTVL.

This clone was seen just once. The chain links TRBV18 to TRBJ2-5; no clear D gene. The CDR3 has 13 amino acids. Trimming removed 3 bases from V and 3 bases from J, with 8 bases in between. Germline values: CDR1 KGHSH, CDR2 LQKENI. The CDR3 DNA reads as TGTGCCAGCTCACCTACACAGAAAGAGACCCAGTACTTC. Its translation: CASSPTQKETQYF.

This clone was observed a handful of times. The rearrangement uses TRBV10-2 and TRBJ2-5; TRBD2 aligns across 14 bases. V was clipped by 5 bases and J by 5 bases; unmatched bases: 4. CDR3 length: 15 residues. Per germline, CDR1 WSHSY and CDR2 SAAADI. The CDR3 nucleotides are TGCGCCAGCAGTTCGACTAGCGGGAGGGGGGAGACCCAGTACTTC. Translating it yields CASSSTSGRGETQYF.

Only one count was recorded for this clone. The chain uses TRBV7-6 and TRBJ2-7; D is perhaps TRBD2 (6 bases). V was cut by 8 bases and J by 2 bases, with 16 bases left in between. CDR1 is SGHVS and CDR2 is FNYEAQ in the germline V gene. CDR3 length: 14 residues. CDR3 loop: CASGPGTDPYEQYF. CDR3 DNA sequence: TGTGCCAGCGGGCCGGGGACTGACCCCTACGAGCAGTACTTC.

This clone has only a few counts. The rearrangement links TRBV5-4 to TRBJ1-4; unclear D gene. CDR3 length equals 14 residues. Germline V lookup: CDR1 SGHNT, CDR2 YYREEE (reference sequence). Deletions cut 2 bases from V and 4 bases from J, with 9 bases between. DNA of the CDR3: TGTGCCAGCAGCTTTGATGGTTTTAATGAAAAACTGTTTTTT. It specifies CASSFDGFNEKLFF.